A selection of T cell receptor beta chains follows, all from one sample in a study of shared clonotypes between healthy human individuals. Measured with immunoSEQ multiplex PCR; TCRdb has only the in-frame clones, and not every one. The sample includes some 630,000 clones, around 72% of them seen just once. Specimen: memory CD4+ T cells sorted from blood. These receptors came from a woman aged 25 to 45 in good health. The CDR3 runs from the conserved cysteine through the conserved F or W. A D gene is named only where the DNA matches it firmly. Clone size is given for some rows only: seen once, a few or many times, or a class if the clone is expanded.

TRBV7-7	TRBD2	NA	TRBJ2-5	CASSSTRGTSGRETQYF	TGTGCCAGCAGCTCTACTCGCGGGACTAGCGGGAGAGAGACCCAGTACTTC
TRBV5-4	NA	NA	TRBJ1-2	CASSTKQRYGYTF	TGTGCCAGCAGCACCAAACAGCGCTATGGCTACACCTTC
TRBV2	TRBD2	NA	TRBJ2-2	CASSYGAGGDTGELFF	TGTGCCAGCAGTTACGGAGCGGGAGGTGACACCGGGGAGCTGTTTTTT
TRBV7-3	TRBD2	few	TRBJ2-7	CASSTGLAGKNEQYF	TGTGCCAGCAGCACGGGACTAGCGGGAAAGAACGAGCAGTACTTC
TRBV28	NA	NA	TRBJ2-3	CASSLRSITDTQYF	TGTGCCAGCAGTTTGCGGAGTATCACAGATACGCAGTATTTT
TRBV6-5	TRBD1	NA	TRBJ1-4	CASSRTGNEKLFF	TGTGCCAGCAGCCGGACAGGGAATGAAAAACTGTTTTTT
TRBV7-2	NA	NA	TRBJ2-1	CASTLGLYDYNEQFF	TGTGCCAGCACCCTGGGACTTTACGACTACAATGAGCAGTTCTTC
TRBV15	TRBD1	NA	TRBJ1-1	CATSRGGTANTEAFF	TGTGCCACCAGCAGAGGCGGGACAGCGAACACTGAAGCTTTCTTT
TRBV28	NA	NA	TRBJ1-2	CASRHRTARDYDGYTF	TGTGCCAGCAGGCACCGGACAGCCCGGGATTATGATGGCTACACCTTC
TRBV6-5	NA	NA	TRBJ1-2	CASVDRTNYGYTF	TGTGCCAGCGTGGACAGAACTAACTATGGCTACACCTTC
TRBV2	TRBD1	few	TRBJ2-1	CARSGQSRNNKQFF	TGTGCCAGGTCGGGACAGAGCCGCAATAATAAGCAGTTCTTC
TRBV5-1	NA	once	TRBJ1-2	CASSLGWDYGYTF	TGCGCCAGCAGCTTGGGGTGGGACTATGGCTACACCTTC
TRBV30	NA	NA	TRBJ1-1	CAWTKSGGRKEAFF	TGTGCCTGGACAAAATCGGGGGGACGCAAAGAAGCTTTCTTT
TRBV18	NA	NA	TRBJ1-1	CASSPSYMNTEAFF	TGTGCCAGCTCACCCAGTTACATGAACACTGAAGCTTTCTTT
TRBV28	NA	NA	TRBJ2-4	CASKPGPSGSIQYF	TGTGCCAGCAAGCCGGGACCCTCCGGTTCGATTCAGTACTTC
TRBV7-8	TRBD1	few	TRBJ1-3	CATLQGTTGNTIYF	TGTGCCACCCTACAGGGGACAACTGGAAACACCATATATTTT
TRBV19	TRBD2	NA	TRBJ2-1	CASGLTGGLNEQFF	TGTGCCAGCGGGTTAACGGGAGGGCTAAATGAGCAGTTCTTC
TRBV10-2	NA	NA	TRBJ1-1	CASSESGVPEAFF	TGCGCCAGCAGTGAGTCCGGGGTACCAGAAGCTTTCTTT
TRBV11-2	NA	NA	TRBJ2-3	CASSLVGDTQYF	TGTGCCAGCAGCCTGGTTGGCGATACGCAGTATTTT
TRBV7-2	TRBD2	NA	TRBJ2-7	CASSLQGLAGVEQYF	TGTGCCAGCAGCCTGCAAGGACTAGCGGGAGTCGAGCAGTACTTC
TRBV7-2	TRBD2	NA	TRBJ2-6	CASSKGLAGGTAIMNVLTF	TGTGCCAGCAGCAAGGGACTAGCGGGAGGCACCGCGATAATGAACGTCCTGACTTTC
TRBV6-1	NA	few	TRBJ1-3	CASRPGGSADTIYF	TGTGCCAGCAGACCTGGAGGGTCCGCAGACACCATATATTTT
TRBV27	NA	NA	TRBJ1-5	CASSLSAGVDQPQHF	TGTGCCAGCAGTTTATCAGCGGGAGTCGATCAGCCCCAGCATTTT
TRBV19	NA	NA	TRBJ1-4	CASSPRDLNEKLFF	TGTGCCAGTAGCCCCCGGGACCTTAATGAAAAACTGTTTTTT
TRBV19	NA	NA	TRBJ2-5	CASSPGHGWVQETQYF	TGTGCCAGTAGTCCCGGACATGGATGGGTCCAAGAGACCCAGTACTTC
TRBV5-1	NA	few	TRBJ2-7	CASRQDPSSYEQYF	TGCGCCAGCAGGCAGGACCCTAGCTCCTACGAGCAGTACTTC
TRBV29-1	NA	NA	TRBJ2-7	CSAHGQYEQYF	TGCAGCGCACACGGACAGTACGAGCAGTACTTC
TRBV19	NA	few	TRBJ1-5	CASSISRGVGNQPQHF	TGTGCCAGTAGTATCTCTAGGGGAGTAGGCAATCAGCCCCAGCATTTT
TRBV28	NA	few	TRBJ1-5	CASSIAGARDSNQPQHF	TGTGCCAGCAGCATTGCGGGGGCTCGGGATAGCAATCAGCCCCAGCATTTT
TRBV7-2	NA	NA	TRBJ2-7	CASSLFAGNEQYF	TGTGCCAGCAGCTTATTTGCGGGGAACGAGCAGTACTTC
TRBV11-3	TRBD1	NA	TRBJ2-7	CASSLTGVGYEQYF	TGTGCCAGCAGCTTGACAGGGGTAGGGTACGAGCAGTACTTC
TRBV19	NA	few	TRBJ1-5	CASRPHSNQPQHF	TGTGCCAGTAGACCCCATAGCAATCAGCCCCAGCATTTT